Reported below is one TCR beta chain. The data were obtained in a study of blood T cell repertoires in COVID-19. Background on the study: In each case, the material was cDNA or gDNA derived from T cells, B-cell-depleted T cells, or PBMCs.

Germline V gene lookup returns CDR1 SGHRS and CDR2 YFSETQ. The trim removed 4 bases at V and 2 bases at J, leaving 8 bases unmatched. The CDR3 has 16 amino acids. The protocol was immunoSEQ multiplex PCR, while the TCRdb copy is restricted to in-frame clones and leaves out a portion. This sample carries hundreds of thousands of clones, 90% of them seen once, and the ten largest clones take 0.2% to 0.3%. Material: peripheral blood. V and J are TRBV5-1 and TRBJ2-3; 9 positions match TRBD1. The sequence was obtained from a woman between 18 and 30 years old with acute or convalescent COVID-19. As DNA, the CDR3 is TGCGCCAGCAGCGTCGACAGGGGGAGTCCCACAGATACGCAGTATTTT. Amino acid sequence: CASSVDRGSPTDTQYF.